This T cell receptor (beta chain) is from a study of blood T cell dynamics during melanoma immunotherapy. Germline values: CDR1 MNHEY, CDR2 SVGAGI. V was cut by 4 bases and J by 1 base, with 7 bases left in between. The CDR3 consists of 14 residues. Assay used: immunoSEQ multiplex PCR; TCRdb lists only in-frame clones, some missing. Of over 5,500 clones listed, 85% are singletons. The time point: week 3, after first cycle of checkpoint inhibitor. The sample in question was blood, obtained from a patient treated with checkpoint blockade. The chain is built from TRBV6-5 and TRBJ2-2, with a possible D match to TRBD1 (5 bases). This clonotype originated in a human donor with melanoma. Some clones in this sample may be carry-over from other donors' samples. As DNA, the CDR3 is TGTGCCAGCAGTTGGGGCGGGAACACCGGGGAGCTGTTTTTT. Translation: CASSWGGNTGELFF.